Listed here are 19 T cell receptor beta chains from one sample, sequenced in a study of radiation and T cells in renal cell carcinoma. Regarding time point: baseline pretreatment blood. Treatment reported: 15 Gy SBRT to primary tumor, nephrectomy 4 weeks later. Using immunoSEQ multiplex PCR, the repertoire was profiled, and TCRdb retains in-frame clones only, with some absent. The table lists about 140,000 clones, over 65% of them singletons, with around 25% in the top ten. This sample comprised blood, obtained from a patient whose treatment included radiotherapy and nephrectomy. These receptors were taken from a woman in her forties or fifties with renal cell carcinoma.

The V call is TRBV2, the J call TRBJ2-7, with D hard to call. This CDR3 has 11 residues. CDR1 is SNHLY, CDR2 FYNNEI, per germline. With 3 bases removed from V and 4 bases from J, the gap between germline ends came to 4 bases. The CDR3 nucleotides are TGTGCCAGCAGTGACTGGTACGAGCAGTACTTC. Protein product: CASSDWYEQYF.

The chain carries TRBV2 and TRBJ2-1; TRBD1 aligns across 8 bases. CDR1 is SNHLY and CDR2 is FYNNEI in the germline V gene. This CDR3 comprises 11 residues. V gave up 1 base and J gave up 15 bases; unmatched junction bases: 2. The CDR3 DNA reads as TGTGCCAGCAGTGAAGGACAGGGGCTGTTCTTC. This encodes CASSEGQGLFF.

The CDR3 sequence: CASIKVAEAFF. For the CDR3, the DNA is TGTGCCAGCATTAAGGTGGCTGAAGCTTTCTTT. The chain has TRBV6-1 and TRBJ1-1; no clear D gene. CDR3 length: 11 residues. V dropped 7 bases and J dropped 6 bases, with 9 bases sitting between them. CDR1 MNHNS and CDR2 SASEGT come from the germline V gene.

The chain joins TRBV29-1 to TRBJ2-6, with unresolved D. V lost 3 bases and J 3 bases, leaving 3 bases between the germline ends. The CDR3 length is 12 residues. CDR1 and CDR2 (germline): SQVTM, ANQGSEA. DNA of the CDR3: TGCAGCGTTGATTATGGGGCCAACGTCCTGACTTTC. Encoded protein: CSVDYGANVLTF.

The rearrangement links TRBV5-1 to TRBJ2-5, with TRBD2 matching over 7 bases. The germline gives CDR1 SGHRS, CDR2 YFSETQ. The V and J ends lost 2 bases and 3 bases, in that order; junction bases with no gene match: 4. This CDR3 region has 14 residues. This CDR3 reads CASSFGGSKETQYF. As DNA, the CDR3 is TGCGCCAGCAGCTTCGGGGGGTCTAAAGAGACCCAGTACTTC.

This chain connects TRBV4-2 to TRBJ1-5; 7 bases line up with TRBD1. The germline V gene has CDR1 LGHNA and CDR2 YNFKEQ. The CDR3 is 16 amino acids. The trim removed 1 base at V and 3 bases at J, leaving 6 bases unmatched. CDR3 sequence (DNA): TGTGCCAGCAGCCAAGCAGGGGGATCTGACAATCAGCCCCAGCATTTT. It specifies CASSQAGGSDNQPQHF.

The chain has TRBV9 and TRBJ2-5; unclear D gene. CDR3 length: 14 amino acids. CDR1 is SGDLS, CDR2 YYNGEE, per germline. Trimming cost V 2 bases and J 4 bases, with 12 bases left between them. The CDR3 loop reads CASSVNIKGETQYF. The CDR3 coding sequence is TGTGCCAGCAGCGTGAACATCAAGGGAGAGACCCAGTACTTC.

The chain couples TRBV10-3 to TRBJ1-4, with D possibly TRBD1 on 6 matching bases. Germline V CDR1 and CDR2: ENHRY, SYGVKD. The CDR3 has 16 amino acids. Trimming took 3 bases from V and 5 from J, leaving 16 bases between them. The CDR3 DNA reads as TGTGCCATCAGTGACCCCAGACAGGAGAGAAATGAAAAACTGTTTTTT. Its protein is CAISDPRQERNEKLFF.

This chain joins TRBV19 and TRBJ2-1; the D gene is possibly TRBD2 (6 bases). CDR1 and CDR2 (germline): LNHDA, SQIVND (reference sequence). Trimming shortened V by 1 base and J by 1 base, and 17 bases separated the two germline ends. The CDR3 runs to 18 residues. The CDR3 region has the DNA TGTGCCAGTAGTATAGTGGGGGGAGTAAGTAATTCCTACAATGAGCAGTTCTTC. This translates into CASSIVGGVSNSYNEQFF.

The CDR3 nucleotides are TGTGCCAGCAGCATAGACAGCGAACCCTACGAGCAGTACTTC. It translates to CASSIDSEPYEQYF. This chain links TRBV9 with TRBJ2-5; TRBD1 might be the D (5 bases). The better agreement between TRBJ2-7 and the DNA end casts doubt on the J call. CDR1 is SGDLS and CDR2 is YYNGEE in the germline V gene. The CDR3 length is 14 residues.

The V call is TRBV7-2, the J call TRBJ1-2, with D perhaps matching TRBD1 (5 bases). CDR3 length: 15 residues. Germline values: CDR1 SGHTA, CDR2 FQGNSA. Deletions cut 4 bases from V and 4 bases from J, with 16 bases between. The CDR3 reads CASSSPAQGSYGYTF. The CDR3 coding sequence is TGTGCCAGCAGCTCCCCCGCCCAGGGCTCCTATGGCTACACCTTC.

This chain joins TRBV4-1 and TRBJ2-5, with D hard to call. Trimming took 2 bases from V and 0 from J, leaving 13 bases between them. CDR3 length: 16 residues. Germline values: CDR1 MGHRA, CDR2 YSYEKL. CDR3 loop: CASSQTLDRHQETQYF. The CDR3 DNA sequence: TGCGCCAGCAGCCAAACCTTGGACCGCCACCAAGAGACCCAGTACTTC.

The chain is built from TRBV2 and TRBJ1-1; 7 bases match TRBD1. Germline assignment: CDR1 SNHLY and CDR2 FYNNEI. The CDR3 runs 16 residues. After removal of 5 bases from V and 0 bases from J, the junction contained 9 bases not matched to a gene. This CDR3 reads CASSLHRGKVNTEAFF. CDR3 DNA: TGTGCCAGCAGTCTTCACAGGGGAAAGGTGAACACTGAAGCTTTCTTT.

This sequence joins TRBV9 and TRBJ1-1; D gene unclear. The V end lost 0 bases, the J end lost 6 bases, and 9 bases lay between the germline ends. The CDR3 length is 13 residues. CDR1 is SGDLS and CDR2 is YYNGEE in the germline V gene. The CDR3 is CASSVDGISEAFF. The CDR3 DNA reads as TGTGCCAGCAGCGTAGACGGGATTTCTGAAGCTTTCTTT.

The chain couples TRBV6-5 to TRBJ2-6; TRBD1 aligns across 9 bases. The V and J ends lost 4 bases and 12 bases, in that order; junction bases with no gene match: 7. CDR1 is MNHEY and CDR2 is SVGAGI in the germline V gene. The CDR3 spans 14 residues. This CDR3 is CASSSLDRGGVLTF. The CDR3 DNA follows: TGTGCCAGCAGTTCGCTAGACAGGGGGGGCGTCCTGACTTTC.

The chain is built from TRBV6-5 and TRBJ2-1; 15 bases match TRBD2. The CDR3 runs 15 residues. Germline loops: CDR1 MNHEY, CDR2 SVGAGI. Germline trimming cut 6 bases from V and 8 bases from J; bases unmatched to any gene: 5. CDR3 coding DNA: TGTGCCAGCAGCACGGGGACTAGCGGGAGGCATGAGCAGTTCTTC. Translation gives CASSTGTSGRHEQFF.

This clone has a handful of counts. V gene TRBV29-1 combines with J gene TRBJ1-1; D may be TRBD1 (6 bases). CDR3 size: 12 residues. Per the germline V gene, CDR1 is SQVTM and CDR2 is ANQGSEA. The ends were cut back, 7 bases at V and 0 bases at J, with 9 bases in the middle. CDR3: CSGGGLNTEAFF. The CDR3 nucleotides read TGCAGCGGAGGGGGGCTGAACACTGAAGCTTTCTTT.

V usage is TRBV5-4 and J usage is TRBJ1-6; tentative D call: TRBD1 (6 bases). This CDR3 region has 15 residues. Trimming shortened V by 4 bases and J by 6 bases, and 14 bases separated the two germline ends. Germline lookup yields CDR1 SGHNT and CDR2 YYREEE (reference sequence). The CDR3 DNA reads TGTGCCAGCAGCCGTTCGGGGGCGGGTAATTCACCCCTCCACTTT. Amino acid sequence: CASSRSGAGNSPLHF.

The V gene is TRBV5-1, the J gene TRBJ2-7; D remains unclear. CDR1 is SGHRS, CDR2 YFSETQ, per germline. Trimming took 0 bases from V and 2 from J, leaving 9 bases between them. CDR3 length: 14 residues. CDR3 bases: TGCGCCAGCAGCTTGGCCGAGCCGCCCTACGAGCAGTACTTC. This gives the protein CASSLAEPPYEQYF.